The 20 T cell receptor beta chains reported below all come from one sample, sequenced in a study of T cell changes during pregnancy in multiple sclerosis. Data came from immunoSEQ multiplex PCR; TCRdb stores just in-frame clones and leaves some out. Of about 80,000 clones listed, about 91% are singletons. Specimen: peripheral blood, collected before pregnancy. The receptors were gathered from a female donor with multiple sclerosis, enrolled in a pregnancy study.

The V call is TRBV4-2, the J call TRBJ1-5, with TRBD1 matching 8 bases. The V and J ends lost 0 bases and 6 bases, in that order; junction bases with no gene match: 10. CDR1 LGHNA and CDR2 YNFKEQ come from the germline V gene. The CDR3 extends over 17 amino acids. CDR3 region: CASSQETQGAPGQPQHF. The CDR3 DNA reads as TGTGCCAGCAGCCAAGAGACTCAGGGGGCGCCGGGTCAGCCCCAGCATTTT.

V gene TRBV5-1 combines with J gene TRBJ2-1, with 7 bases that match TRBD1. This CDR3 has 14 amino acids. Germline V CDR1 and CDR2: SGHRS, YFSETQ. Losses at the gene ends were 4 bases for V and 3 bases for J; bases not matched to a gene: 4. The CDR3 region is CASSERTGYNEQFF. The CDR3 DNA follows: TGCGCCAGCAGCGAGAGGACAGGCTACAATGAGCAGTTCTTC.

J is TRBJ2-7 and V is TRBV27; D is possibly TRBD1 (5 bases). Germline V gene data show CDR1 as MNHEY and CDR2 as SMNVEV (reference sequence). Trimming stripped 0 bases from V and 4 bases from J, with 13 bases between. The CDR3 totals 15 residues. The CDR3: CASSLSRGSAYEQYF. The CDR3 coding sequence is TGTGCCAGCAGTTTATCTAGGGGATCGGCTTACGAGCAGTACTTC.

The genes are TRBV9 and TRBJ2-3; possibly TRBD2 for D (6 bases). V shed 3 bases and J shed 0 bases, with 11 bases lying between them. Germline CDR1 reads SGDLS; CDR2 reads YYNGEE. The CDR3 runs 15 residues. The CDR3 protein is CASSEERASTDTQYF. CDR3 coding DNA: TGTGCCAGCAGCGAGGAGCGGGCTAGCACAGATACGCAGTATTTT.

The CDR3: CAWSRLATDTQYF. CDR3 DNA sequence: TGTGCCTGGAGTAGGCTAGCGACAGATACGCAGTATTTT. The V call is TRBV30, the J call TRBJ2-3, with TRBD2 as a possible D gene (6 bases). CDR1 is GTSNPN, CDR2 SVGIG, per germline (reference sequence). There are 13 residues in the CDR3. Trimming left V 2 bases short and J 3 bases short, with 9 bases between.

The rearrangement uses TRBV2 and TRBJ1-5; 7 bases agree with TRBD1. V lost 5 bases, J lost 6 bases, and 4 bases stayed unmatched. The germline V gene has CDR1 SNHLY and CDR2 FYNNEI. This CDR3 is built from 13 residues. DNA for the CDR3: TGTGCCAGCAGTTCTTACAGGGGTCAGCCCCAGCATTTT. Its translation is CASSSYRGQPQHF.

This rearrangement joins TRBV5-8 to TRBJ2-1, with TRBD1 matching over 10 bases. The CDR3 contains 15 residues. Germline CDR1 SGHTS, CDR2 YDEGEE. The J segment lost 2 bases and the V segment lost 5 bases, leaving 4 bases of the junction unmatched. Here the CDR3 reads CASSRGQGAYNEQFF. In nucleotides, the CDR3 is TGTGCCAGCAGTCGAGGACAGGGGGCCTACAATGAGCAGTTCTTC. Full variable domain (outside the CDR3, taken from reference TRBV5-8 and TRBJ2-1): EAGVTQSPTHLIKTRGQQATLRCSPISGHTSVYWYQQALGLGLQFLLWYDEGEERNRGNFPPRFSGRQFPNYSSELNVNALELEDSALYLCASSRGQGAYNEQFFGPGTRLTVL.

The chain carries TRBV5-5 and TRBJ2-5, with 11 bases fitting TRBD2. The germline gives CDR1 SGHKS, CDR2 YYEKEE (reference sequence). The ends lost 0 bases at V and 4 bases at J; junction bases unmatched: 2. The CDR3 runs to 15 residues. In DNA, the CDR3 is TGTGCCAGCAGCTTGGCTAGCGGGGGGAGAGAGACCCAGTACTTC. Protein: CASSLASGGRETQYF.

This sequence joins TRBV7-3 and TRBJ2-1; 9 bases agree with TRBD2. Trimming cost V 0 bases and J 7 bases; bases outside gene matches: 4. Germline CDR1 SGHTA, CDR2 FQGTGA. The CDR3 sequence is 15 residues long. Here the CDR3 reads CASSLTAGGPNEQFF. The CDR3 nucleotides read TGTGCCAGCAGCTTAACGGCGGGGGGGCCGAATGAGCAGTTCTTC.

This chain links TRBV5-1 with TRBJ2-2, with D possibly TRBD1 on 6 matching bases. This CDR3 comprises 17 residues. Germline V CDR1 and CDR2: SGHRS, YFSETQ. Deletions cut 5 bases from V and 4 bases from J, with 21 bases between. In nucleotides, the CDR3 is TGCGCCAGCAGGGACAGTATGAACTATGGATCCACCGGGGAGCTGTTTTTT. Protein: CASRDSMNYGSTGELFF.

V and J are TRBV7-3 and TRBJ2-2; the D is unclear. Germline V gene sequence: CDR1 SGHTA, CDR2 FQGTGA. The V and J ends lost 0 bases and 0 bases respectively, with 8 bases between them. The CDR3 length is 16 residues. The CDR3 loop is CASSLTSRSNTGELFF. The CDR3 DNA reads TGTGCCAGCAGCTTAACGTCCAGATCGAACACCGGGGAGCTGTTTTTT.

V usage is TRBV18 and J usage is TRBJ1-2; the D gene is possibly TRBD1 (6 bases). CDR3 length: 15 residues. With 3 bases removed from V and 7 bases from J, the gap between germline ends came to 18 bases. Germline CDR1 KGHSH, CDR2 LQKENI. The CDR3 DNA reads TGTGCCAGCTCACCCGGCTCCCCAGGGGAACGTGGCTACACCTTC. Residues: CASSPGSPGERGYTF.

The chain has TRBV18 and TRBJ1-6; tentative D call: TRBD1 (6 bases). Deletions cut 3 bases from V and 9 bases from J, with 12 bases between. The germline CDR1 and CDR2 sequences are KGHSH and LQKENI. The CDR3 has 14 residues. Here the CDR3 DNA reads TGTGCCAGCTCACCGTCGGGGGGCGCTTCACCCCTCCACTTT. This sequence encodes CASSPSGGASPLHF.

The chain uses TRBV5-4 and TRBJ2-3; weak D call: TRBD1 (6 bases). CDR1 is SGHNT, CDR2 YYREEE, per germline (reference sequence). There are 16 residues in the CDR3. V was clipped by 4 bases and J by 2 bases, with 17 bases between them. CDR3 amino acids: CASSANLRTDTDTQYF. CDR3 DNA sequence: TGTGCCAGCAGCGCAAATTTGAGGACAGACACAGATACGCAGTATTTT. Full variable domain (rest looked up from reference TRBV5-4 and TRBJ2-3): ETGVTQSPTHLIKTRGQQVTLRCSSQSGHNTVSWYQQALGQGPQFIFQYYREEENGRGNFPPRFSGLQFPNYSSELNVNALELDDSALYLCASSANLRTDTDTQYFGPGTRLTVL.

The V and J genes are TRBV10-3 and TRBJ2-7; a possible D gene is TRBD2 (7 bases). The CDR3 runs 15 residues. V gave up 2 bases and J gave up 2 bases, with 13 bases separating them. The germline gives CDR1 ENHRY, CDR2 SYGVKD. In DNA, the CDR3 is TGTGCCATCAGTGAGACGGGCGGGGGCCCCTACGAGCAGTACTTC. It is translated as CAISETGGGPYEQYF.

V usage is TRBV27 and J usage is TRBJ2-7, with 10 nucleotides matching TRBD2. Per germline, CDR1 MNHEY and CDR2 SMNVEV (reference sequence). The CDR3 spans 14 residues. V shed 8 bases and J 0 bases; nucleotides not matched to a gene: 4. The CDR3 spells CASRTSGSSYEQYF. The DNA of the CDR3 is TGTGCCAGCCGGACTAGCGGAAGCTCCTACGAGCAGTACTTC.

J is TRBJ2-2 and V is TRBV7-9; D gene ambiguous. The CDR3 covers 14 residues. Per germline, CDR1 SEHNR and CDR2 FQNEAQ (reference sequence). Trimming left V 1 base short and J 4 bases short, with 7 bases between. The DNA of the CDR3 is TGTGCCAGCAGCTTAGGGCCAACCACCGGGGAGCTGTTTTTT. This codes for CASSLGPTTGELFF.

The rearrangement uses TRBV6-5 and TRBJ2-3; D might be TRBD1 (5 bases). Germline V lookup: CDR1 MNHEY, CDR2 SVGAGI. The V end lost 2 bases, the J end lost 4 bases, and 7 bases lay between the germline ends. The CDR3 spans 13 residues. The CDR3 DNA reads TGTGCCAGCAGTTACGCAGGGTCAGATACGCAGTATTTT. Translated, it gives CASSYAGSDTQYF.

The chain links TRBV2 to TRBJ1-4; D unclear. V lost 8 bases and J 8 bases, leaving 15 bases between the germline ends. Germline V gene data show CDR1 as SNHLY and CDR2 as FYNNEI. The length of the CDR3 is 13 residues. The CDR3: CASRPGGEEKLFF. The CDR3 DNA reads as TGTGCCAGCCGCCCGGGAGGAGAAGAAAAACTGTTTTTT. Using reference TRBV2 and TRBJ1-4 for the parts outside the CDR3, the full variable domain is EPEVTQTPSHQVTQMGQEVILRCVPISNHLYFYWYRQILGQKVEFLVSFYNNEISEKSEIFDDQFSVERPDGSNFTLKIRSTKLEDSAMYFCASRPGGEEKLFFGSGTQLSVL.

The V and J genes are TRBV18 and TRBJ2-1, with D possibly matching TRBD2 (5 bases). The germline gives CDR1 KGHSH, CDR2 LQKENI. The CDR3 consists of 14 residues. Trimming left V 6 bases short and J 7 bases short, with 16 bases between. CDR3: CASSTGLGVNEQFF. CDR3 coding DNA: TGTGCCAGCTCCACCGGACTCGGGGTAAATGAGCAGTTCTTC.